This T cell receptor (beta chain) came from a study of blood T cells in healthy people across ages. General study findings and limits: Per million T cells, the diversity of TCR beta decreased roughly linearly as age advanced.

Then a second PCR, running roughly 7 to 12 cycles, was carried out with a sample-barcoded 5' primer and a J-beta primer mix. TCRdb re-derived calls from the 5' RACE reads in MiXCR, one entry per CDR3 protein. The sample has some 880,000 distinct CDR3 sequences, under 40% seen once. Concerning this clonotype itself: The antigen remains undetermined.

CDR1 and CDR2 from the germline V gene are DFQATT and SNEGSKA (reference sequence). The CDR3 has 13 amino acids. This clonotype was obtained from a man younger than 30 in good health. Sequencing was done on a sample of blood. This chain connects TRBV20-1 to TRBJ2-5; 10 bases are a match to TRBD2. TRBJ2-7 explains the end of the DNA better; the J call may be wrong. Here the CDR3 DNA reads TGCAGTGCGCCGACTAGCGGGTATTACGAGCAGTACTTC. Protein sequence: CSAPTSGYYEQYF.